The 9 T cell receptor beta chains presented below share a single source sample, sequenced in a study of T cells in Graves' hyperthyroidism and ophthalmopathy. The source material, RNA transcripts, was used to amplify TCR beta CDR3 regions. HTBI primers were used for first-round RT-PCR of the TCR CDR3. TCRdb re-analysed the multiplex PCR reads in MiXCR, keeping a single row per CDR3 protein. The sample has fewer than 350,000 distinct CDR3 sequences, around 20% seen once. Sequenced: blood. The source is a woman between 50 and 59 years old with Graves' hyperthyroidism.

This clonotype was seen a handful of times. The chain employs TRBV4-1 and TRBJ2-7, with D perhaps TRBD2 (7 bases). V was cut by 3 bases and J by 2 bases, with 17 bases left in between. The CDR3 contains 16 residues. CDR1 MGHRA and CDR2 YSYEKL come from the germline V gene. CDR3 protein: CASSQSVGGQAYEQYF. Here the CDR3 DNA reads TGCGCCAGCAGCCAGTCAGTCGGGGGGCAGGCCTACGAGCAGTACTTC.

This clonotype was found many times. The V and J genes are TRBV6-2 or TRBV6-3 and TRBJ1-4, with TRBD1 as a possible D gene (6 bases). The V gene's germline CDR1 is MNHEY and CDR2 SVGEGT. V lost 5 bases to trimming and J lost 1 base, with 11 bases between them. The CDR3 is made up of 15 amino acids. CDR3 residues: CASSAEQGTNEKLFF. CDR3 bases: TGTGCCAGCAGTGCCGAACAGGGAACTAATGAAAAACTGTTTTTT.

This clonotype has a count of ten or more. The chain recombines TRBV29-1 with TRBJ2-1, with 13 bases lining up with TRBD2. The J segment lost 8 bases and the V segment lost 3 bases, leaving 1 base of the junction unmatched. From germline, CDR1 is SQVTM and CDR2 ANQGSEA. This CDR3 contains 13 residues. The CDR3 region is CSVDTSGGDEQFF. For the CDR3, the DNA is TGCAGCGTTGATACTAGCGGGGGGGATGAGCAGTTCTTC.

Many counts were recorded for this clonotype. The V call is TRBV28, the J call TRBJ1-2; no clear D. This CDR3 spans 16 amino acids. Per germline, CDR1 MDHEN and CDR2 SYDVKM. V lost 3 bases to trimming and J lost 0 bases, with 14 bases between them. The CDR3 DNA reads TGTGCCAGCAGTTTTACGGACCCTTTAGCTAACTATGGCTACACCTTC. Encoded protein: CASSFTDPLANYGYTF.

This clonotype turned up a few times. The germline gene is not matched at one end of the junction; a read error may be the cause. The chain links TRBV6-1 to TRBJ2-7, with D unclear. The CDR3 length is 12 residues. The germline CDR1 and CDR2 sequences are MNHNS and SASEGT. CDR3 coding DNA: TGTGCCGGCAGTGAAGACTCCTACGAGCAGTACTTC. This sequence encodes CAGSEDSYEQYF.

This clonotype was counted many times. The V call is TRBV7-2, the J call TRBJ2-1; tentative D call: TRBD1 (6 bases). The CDR3 has 14 amino acids. With 1 base removed from V and 7 bases from J, the gap between germline ends came to 11 bases. Germline V lookup: CDR1 SGHTA, CDR2 FQGNSA. This chain's CDR3 is CASSLGDNANEQFF. The CDR3 nucleotides are TGTGCCAGCAGCTTAGGGGACAATGCTAATGAGCAGTTCTTC.

V is TRBV2 and J is TRBJ1-6, with TRBD1 as a possible D gene (5 bases). Trimming left V 6 bases short and J 6 bases short, with 18 bases between. The CDR3 extends over 16 amino acids. Germline-derived CDR1 and CDR2 are SNHLY and FYNNEI. This CDR3 reads CASSYATGRINSPLHF. CDR3 DNA sequence: TGTGCCAGCAGCTACGCTACGGGACGGATTAATTCACCCCTCCACTTT. Full variable domain (rest looked up from reference TRBV2 and TRBJ1-6): EPEVTQTPSHQVTQMGQEVILRCVPISNHLYFYWYRQILGQKVEFLVSFYNNEISEKSEIFDDQFSVERPDGSNFTLKIRSTKLEDSAMYFCASSYATGRINSPLHFGNGTRLTVT.

This clonotype was recorded only once. V usage is TRBV20-1 and J usage is TRBJ2-2; tentatively, D is TRBD2 (7 bases). Germline CDR1 DFQATT, CDR2 SNEGSKA (reference sequence). With 6 bases removed from V and 3 bases from J, the gap between germline ends came to 11 bases. The CDR3 covers 13 residues. CDR3 loop: CSAVGGDTGELFF. The DNA for the CDR3 is TGCAGTGCCGTAGGGGGGGACACCGGGGAGCTGTTTTTT.

This clonotype showed up many times. This CDR3 reads CASSWRAGGNTGELFF. The CDR3 DNA follows: TGTGCCAGCAGTTGGAGAGCGGGAGGAAACACCGGGGAGCTGTTTTTT. The rearrangement links TRBV12-3 or TRBV12-4 to TRBJ2-2; 9 bases align to TRBD2. The CDR3 is made up of 16 amino acids. The junction had 5 bases not matched to a gene; V was cut back by 4 bases and J by 2 bases.